The entry that follows covers one T cell receptor (beta chain) sequence. Its antigen remains unidentified. No qualities accompany the bases; no much larger clone lies one base away. Receptors were amplified or captured by RT-PCR. Instrument used: Illumina HiSeq 2500. The raw public data were reprocessed by TCRdb itself: fastp quality trimming at Q25, MiXCR clonotype calling, in-frame beta chains only. Duplicate CDR3 protein sequences are folded into a single record with the most common DNA and genes. The sample records just over 300,000 distinct CDR3 sequences, around a fifth of which are singletons. About a tenth of the sample goes to the ten largest clones. This sample is drawn from a study of response to subunit inactivated influenza vaccine (dated by TCRdb to 2017 to 2018). A note on the overall study: Deep quantitative T cell receptor repertoire profiling was used in the study to track responses to a trivalent subunit inactivated influenza vaccine. The full study reports these points: The authors suggested that each seasonal influenza vaccination may recruit only a limited number of new T cells.

The CDR3 runs 11 residues from the cysteine to the phenylalanine. CDR3 DNA is the only sequence kept; it has 33 bases, read in frame from the first base. Deletion took 4 bases off V and 9 bases off J, with a span of 7 bases between the germline ends. CDR1 LGHDT and CDR2 YNNKEL are derived from the germline V gene (reference sequence). Source: PBMCs from blood, taken about 20 months after vaccination. This chain is built from TRBV3-1 and TRBJ2-1, with the D gene not clear enough to name. The TCR was taken from a man between 45 and 75 years old who received an inactivated influenza vaccine. Donor details come from another sample of the same person, matched by shared clones. The nucleotide sequence is TGTGCCAGCAGCCTGGTTACTGAGCAGTTCTTC. This translates into CASSLVTEQFF.